This entry lists 20 T cell receptor beta chains sequenced from one sample in a study of T cell responses to AZD1222 COVID-19 vaccine. The method was immunoSEQ multiplex PCR; TCRdb's version includes in-frame clones alone and lacks a portion of them. The sample has 120,000 or so clones, approximately 89% seen once. This sample comprised peripheral blood, obtained on day 0 of AZD1222 vaccination. The receptor source for this set is an adult in good health.

The genes are TRBV6-2 or TRBV6-3 and TRBJ2-1; D might be TRBD1 or TRBD2, each matching 5 bases. Per the germline V gene, CDR1 is MNHEY and CDR2 is SVGEGT. V was trimmed by 2 bases and J by 6 bases, leaving 8 bases between them. The CDR3 runs 13 residues. The CDR3 region has the DNA TGTGCCAGCAGTTACGGGACGTCCAATGAGCAGTTCTTC. This translates into CASSYGTSNEQFF.

This clone has more than one count but fewer than ten. V and J are TRBV12-3 or TRBV12-4 and TRBJ1-2; a possible D gene is TRBD1 (5 bases). Trimming removed 5 bases at V and 8 bases at J, with 12 bases between. The CDR3 is 12 amino acids. The DNA of the CDR3 is TGTGCCAGCAGTAGGGCCGGGGACGGCTACACCTTC. This gives the protein CASSRAGDGYTF.

The chain has TRBV21-1 and TRBJ2-2; the table calls TRBD2, which could not be checked here. TRBV21-1 counts as a pseudogene. The CDR3 spans 13 residues. CDR3 in amino acids: CASSPTGAGELFF. DNA of the CDR3: TGTGCCAGCAGCCCGACGGGGGCCGGGGAGCTGTTTTTT.

The CDR3 loop is CASSQDSDSNQPQHF. In DNA form, the CDR3 reads TGTGCCAGCAGCCAAGATTCGGATAGCAATCAGCCCCAGCATTTT. The chain uses TRBV3-1 (or the pseudogene TRBV3-2) and TRBJ1-5; no reliable D call. This CDR3 is built from 15 residues. Germline V gene sequence: CDR1 LGHDT, CDR2 YNNKEL (reference sequence). Trimming cost V 0 bases and J 0 bases, with 6 bases left between them.

V and J are TRBV5-1 and TRBJ2-3; no definite D call. V was shortened by 4 bases and J by 5 bases, with 8 bases between the two germline ends. CDR1 is SGHRS, CDR2 YFSETQ, per germline. CDR3 size: 12 residues. CDR3 in amino acids: CASSVPGDTQYF. The CDR3 DNA reads TGCGCCAGCAGCGTTCCCGGAGATACGCAGTATTTT.

The chain carries TRBV6-6 and TRBJ2-7; tentative D call: TRBD1 (5 bases). CDR1 is MNHNY, CDR2 SVGAGI, per germline (reference sequence). V shed 8 bases and J shed 0 bases, with 20 bases lying between them. There are 16 residues in the CDR3. CDR3 sequence reads: CASFPVGQGNSYEQYF. The DNA for the CDR3 is TGTGCCAGCTTCCCCGTAGGCCAGGGAAACTCCTACGAGCAGTACTTC.

CDR3 in amino acids: CASSLAVVLGTDTQYF. Written as DNA, the CDR3 is TGTGCCAGCAGCTTAGCGGTGGTTCTCGGCACAGATACGCAGTATTTT. V is TRBV7-9 and J is TRBJ2-3; D unclear. Trimming took 0 bases from V and 1 from J, leaving 11 bases between them. The CDR3 loop spans 16 amino acids. Per the germline V gene, CDR1 is SEHNR and CDR2 is FQNEAQ (reference sequence).

V is TRBV11-2 and J is TRBJ1-3; D is unclear. With 5 bases removed from V and 4 bases from J, the gap between germline ends came to 15 bases. The germline V gene has CDR1 SGHAT and CDR2 FQNNGV. The CDR3 extends over 15 amino acids. CDR3 DNA sequence: TGTGCCAGCAGCCAGATAGCGACCGCCGGAAACACCATATATTTT. This encodes CASSQIATAGNTIYF.

This chain joins TRBV6-5 and TRBJ2-3; possible D gene TRBD2, 6 bases. Germline assignment: CDR1 MNHEY and CDR2 SVGAGI. This CDR3 has 13 amino acids. V lost 6 bases and J 2 bases, leaving 9 bases between the germline ends. The CDR3 nucleotides are TGTGCCAGCAGGGAGGGGATCACAGATACGCAGTATTTT. This encodes CASREGITDTQYF.

J is TRBJ1-6 and V is TRBV6-5; D unclear. The V gene lost 2 bases and the J gene lost 6 bases, with 8 bases spanning the gap. The CDR3 covers 14 residues. Germline CDR1 reads MNHEY; CDR2 reads SVGAGI. CDR3: CASSYRVPNSPLHF. The CDR3, as DNA: TGTGCCAGCAGTTACAGGGTGCCTAATTCACCCCTCCACTTT.

The V call is TRBV7-9, the J call TRBJ1-2, with TRBD1 as a possible D gene (5 bases). Trimming took off 5 bases at V and 7 bases at J, with 14 bases between the two ends. This CDR3 comprises 13 residues. Germline CDR1 SEHNR, CDR2 FQNEAQ (reference sequence). In nucleotides, the CDR3 is TGTGCCAGCAGCCCGCGGCAGGGCGTTGGCTACACCTTC. Protein: CASSPRQGVGYTF. Full variable domain (rest looked up from reference TRBV7-9 and TRBJ1-2): DTGVSQNPRHKITKRGQNVTFRCDPISEHNRLYWYRQTLGQGPEFLTYFQNEAQLEKSRLLSDRFSAERPKGSFSTLEIQRTEQGDSAMYLCASSPRQGVGYTFGSGTRLTVV.

CDR3 sequence reads: CASNDLEPAYNEQFF. Here the CDR3 DNA reads TGTGCCAGCAACGACCTGGAACCCGCCTACAATGAGCAGTTCTTC. The chain has TRBV6-5 and TRBJ2-1; D unresolved. CDR3 length equals 15 residues. Germline-derived CDR1 and CDR2 are MNHEY and SVGAGI. Trimming cost V 7 bases and J 2 bases, with 15 bases left between them.

The genes are TRBV2 and TRBJ2-3; D might be TRBD2 (5 bases). CDR1 and CDR2 (germline): SNHLY, FYNNEI. The CDR3 has 12 amino acids. The V end was cut by 11 bases, the J end by 2 bases, with 11 bases between. Here the CDR3 DNA reads TGTGCCGGACGGGGTTCCACAGATACGCAGTATTTT. Amino acids: CAGRGSTDTQYF. The full variable domain, rest sourced from reference TRBV2 and TRBJ2-3, is EPEVTQTPSHQVTQMGQEVILRCVPISNHLYFYWYRQILGQKVEFLVSFYNNEISEKSEIFDDQFSVERPDGSNFTLKIRSTKLEDSAMYFCAGRGSTDTQYFGPGTRLTVL.

The genes are TRBV5-8 and TRBJ1-5; possible D gene TRBD1, 5 bases. The CDR3 is made up of 16 amino acids. Germline loops: CDR1 SGHTS, CDR2 YDEGEE. Trimming left V 6 bases short and J 4 bases short, with 20 bases between. The CDR3 sequence is CASNGFGGTVNQPQHF. The CDR3 bases are TGTGCCAGCAATGGGTTTGGGGGAACCGTAAATCAGCCCCAGCATTTT. Combining the CDR3 with reference TRBV5-8 and TRBJ1-5 gives the whole variable domain EAGVTQSPTHLIKTRGQQATLRCSPISGHTSVYWYQQALGLGLQFLLWYDEGEERNRGNFPPRFSGRQFPNYSSELNVNALELEDSALYLCASNGFGGTVNQPQHFGDGTRLSIL.

This clone was seen a handful of times. The V gene is TRBV10-3, the J gene TRBJ2-7; TRBD1 matches 7 bases. The trim removed 1 base at V and 5 bases at J, leaving 8 bases unmatched. Germline loops: CDR1 ENHRY, CDR2 SYGVKD. CDR3 length equals 15 residues. The CDR3 nucleotides are TGTGCCATCAGTGAGTATGGGACAGAAGTCCACGAGCAGTACTTC. Translating gives CAISEYGTEVHEQYF.

The J gene is TRBJ2-1, the V gene TRBV4-2; 7 bases match TRBD1. The germline V gene encodes CDR1 LGHNA and CDR2 YNFKEQ. The CDR3 runs to 17 residues. V lost 2 bases to trimming and J lost 0 bases; unmatched junction nucleotides: 7. This CDR3 is CASSQSGTANSYNEQFF. The CDR3 nucleotides are TGTGCCAGCAGCCAATCCGGGACAGCAAACTCCTACAATGAGCAGTTCTTC.

A single count supports this clone. The rearrangement joins TRBV5-1 to TRBJ2-5; the D gene could be TRBD1 or TRBD2 (5 bases each). CDR1 and CDR2 from the germline V gene are SGHRS and YFSETQ. The CDR3 is made up of 15 amino acids. The V and J ends lost 1 base and 5 bases respectively, with 15 bases between them. This chain's CDR3 is CASSLTGTLGETQYF. The CDR3 DNA reads TGCGCCAGCAGCTTGACCGGGACCCTCGGGGAGACCCAGTACTTC.

J is TRBJ2-5 and V is TRBV7-2, with D maybe TRBD2 (5 bases). Between the trimmed V and J ends, which lost 2 bases and 3 bases, there was a span of 10 bases. This CDR3 is built from 14 residues. Germline assignment: CDR1 SGHTA and CDR2 FQGNSA. The CDR3 sequence is CASSLQSGEETQYF. In nucleotides, the CDR3 is TGTGCCAGCAGCTTACAGAGCGGAGAAGAGACCCAGTACTTC. Combining the CDR3 with reference TRBV7-2 and TRBJ2-5 gives the whole variable domain GAGVSQSPSNKVTEKGKDVELRCDPISGHTALYWYRQSLGQGLEFLIYFQGNSAPDKSGLPSDRFSAERTGGSVSTLTIQRTQQEDSAVYLCASSLQSGEETQYFGPGTRLLVL.

The CDR3 loop reads CARSLNRVPDTQYF. Written as DNA, the CDR3 is TGTGCCAGAAGCCTAAACAGGGTTCCAGATACGCAGTATTTT. V usage is TRBV7-5 and J usage is TRBJ2-3; the D segment call TRBD1 is taken from the table without a DNA check. TRBV7-5 is noted as a pseudogene. The CDR3 has 14 amino acids.

V usage is TRBV5-6 and J usage is TRBJ2-7, with D perhaps TRBD1 or TRBD2 (6 bases each). The germline CDR1 and CDR2 sequences are SGHDT and YYEEEE. V was pared by 3 bases and J by 0 bases, with 13 bases between. The CDR3 sequence is 15 residues long. The DNA of the CDR3 is TGTGCCAGCAGCTCCCTAGGGGGGCTCTCCTACGAGCAGTACTTC. This codes for CASSSLGGLSYEQYF.